This T cell receptor (beta chain) is drawn from a study of Ad26.COV2.S vaccination and SARS-CoV-2 variants. Study results and limitations: Those who received the vaccine showed greater spike-specific TCR breadth than those given placebo. Overall T cell responses may have been underestimated by the analyses of TCR breadth and depth. Substantial breadth was reported for post-vaccination spike-specific CD8+ and CD4+ T cells. Vaccine and placebo groups showed comparable non-spike TCR breadth.

TCRdb's table, derived via immunoSEQ multiplex PCR, lists solely in-frame clones and lacks some. The data contain hundreds of thousands of clones, over 75% of them singletons. Treatment reported: roughly 18 received Ad26.COV2.S at low or high dose, single or two shots; about 5 received placebo; per-sample allocation not given. On day 63 after the first injection, vaccine and placebo recipients gave samples. As to this clone: What it binds is unknown.

The sequenced sample was peripheral blood, obtained in a trial of Ad26.COV2.S vaccine versus placebo. The receptor comes from a person between 18 and 60 years old who received the Ad26.COV2.S COVID-19 vaccine or a placebo.

This chain's CDR3 is CASSGLLGGLGEQYF. The DNA for the CDR3 is TGTGCCAGCAGCGGGCTTCTGGGGGGGCTAGGGGAGCAGTACTTC. The chain joins TRBV7-2 to TRBJ2-7; tentative D call: TRBD2 (7 bases). In germline, CDR1 is SGHTA, CDR2 FQGNSA. Trimming removed 5 bases at V and 7 bases at J, with 21 bases between. This CDR3 comprises 15 residues. The full variable domain, completed using reference TRBV7-2 and TRBJ2-7, is GAGVSQSPSNKVTEKGKDVELRCDPISGHTALYWYRQSLGQGLEFLIYFQGNSAPDKSGLPSDRFSAERTGGSVSTLTIQRTQQEDSAVYLCASSGLLGGLGEQYFGPGTRLTVT.